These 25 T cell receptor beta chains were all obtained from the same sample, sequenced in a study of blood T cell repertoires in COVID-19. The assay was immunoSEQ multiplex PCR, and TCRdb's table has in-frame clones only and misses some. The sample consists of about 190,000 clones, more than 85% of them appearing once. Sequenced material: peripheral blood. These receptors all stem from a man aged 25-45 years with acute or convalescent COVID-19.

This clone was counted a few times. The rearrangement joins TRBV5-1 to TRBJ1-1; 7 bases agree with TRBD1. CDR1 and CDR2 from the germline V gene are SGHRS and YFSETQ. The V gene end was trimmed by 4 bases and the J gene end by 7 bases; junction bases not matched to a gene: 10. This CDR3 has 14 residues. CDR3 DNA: TGCGCCAGCAGCCTGGGGGGCCGGGACAGTGAAGCTTTCTTT. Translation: CASSLGGRDSEAFF.

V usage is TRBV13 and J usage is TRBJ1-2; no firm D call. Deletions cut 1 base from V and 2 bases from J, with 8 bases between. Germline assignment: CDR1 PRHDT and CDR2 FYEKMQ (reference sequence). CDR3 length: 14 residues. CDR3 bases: TGTGCCAGCAGCTTAGCCAACACAAACTATGGCTACACCTTC. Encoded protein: CASSLANTNYGYTF.

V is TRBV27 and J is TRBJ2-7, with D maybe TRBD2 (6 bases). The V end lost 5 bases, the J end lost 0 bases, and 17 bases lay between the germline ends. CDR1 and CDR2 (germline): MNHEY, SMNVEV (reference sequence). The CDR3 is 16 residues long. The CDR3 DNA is TGTGCCAGCAGTCTAGGTGCGGGGTTCACCTCCTACGAGCAGTACTTC. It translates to CASSLGAGFTSYEQYF.

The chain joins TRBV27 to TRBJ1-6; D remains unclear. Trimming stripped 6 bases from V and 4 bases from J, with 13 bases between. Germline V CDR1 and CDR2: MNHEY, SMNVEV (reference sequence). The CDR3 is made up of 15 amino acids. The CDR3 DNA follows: TGTGCCAGCAGCGTACACCATCCATATAATTCACCCCTCCACTTT. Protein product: CASSVHHPYNSPLHF.

This CDR3 reads CASSSYRVADTQYF. The CDR3 DNA reads as TGTGCCAGCTCTTCTTATCGGGTGGCAGATACGCAGTATTTT. The V call is TRBV5-6, the J call TRBJ2-3; D remains unclear. Between the trimmed V and J ends, which lost 7 bases and 4 bases, there was a span of 16 bases. The germline CDR1 and CDR2 sequences are SGHDT and YYEEEE. This CDR3 region has 14 residues.

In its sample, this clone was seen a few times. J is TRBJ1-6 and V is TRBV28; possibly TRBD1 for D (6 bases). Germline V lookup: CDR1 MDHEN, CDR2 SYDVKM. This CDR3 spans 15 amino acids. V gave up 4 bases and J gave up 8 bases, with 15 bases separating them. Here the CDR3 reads CASSSGVSGYSPLHF. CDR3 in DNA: TGTGCCAGCAGTTCAGGGGTTTCGGGATATTCACCCCTCCACTTT.

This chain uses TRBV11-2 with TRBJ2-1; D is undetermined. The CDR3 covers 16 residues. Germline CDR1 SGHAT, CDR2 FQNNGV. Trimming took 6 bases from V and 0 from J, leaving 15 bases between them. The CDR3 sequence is CASSSRKRGSYNEQFF. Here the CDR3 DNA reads TGTGCCAGCAGTTCTAGAAAACGAGGCTCCTACAATGAGCAGTTCTTC. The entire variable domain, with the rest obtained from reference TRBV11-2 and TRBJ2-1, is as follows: EAGVAQSPRYKIIEKRQSVAFWCNPISGHATLYWYQQILGQGPKLLIQFQNNGVVDDSQLPKDRFSAERLKGVDSTLKIQPAKLEDSAVYLCASSSRKRGSYNEQFFGPGTRLTVL.

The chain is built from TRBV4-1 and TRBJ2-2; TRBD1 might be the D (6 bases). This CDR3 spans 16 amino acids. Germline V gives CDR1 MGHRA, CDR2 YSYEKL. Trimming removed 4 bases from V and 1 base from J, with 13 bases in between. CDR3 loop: CASSLQGLRNTGELFF. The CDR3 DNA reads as TGCGCCAGCAGCCTTCAGGGGCTGAGGAACACCGGGGAGCTGTTTTTT.

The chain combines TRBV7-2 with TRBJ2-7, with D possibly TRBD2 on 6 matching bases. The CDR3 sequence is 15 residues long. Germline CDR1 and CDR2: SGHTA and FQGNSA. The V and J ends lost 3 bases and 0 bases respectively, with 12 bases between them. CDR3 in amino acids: CASSLGSGVSYEQYF. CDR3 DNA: TGTGCCAGCAGCTTGGGTTCGGGAGTCTCCTACGAGCAGTACTTC.

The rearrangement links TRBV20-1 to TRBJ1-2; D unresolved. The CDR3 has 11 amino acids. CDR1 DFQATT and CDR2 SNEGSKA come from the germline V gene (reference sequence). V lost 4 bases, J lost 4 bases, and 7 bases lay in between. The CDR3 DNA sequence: TGCAGTGCTATTCGGGGCTATGGCTACACCTTC. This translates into CSAIRGYGYTF.

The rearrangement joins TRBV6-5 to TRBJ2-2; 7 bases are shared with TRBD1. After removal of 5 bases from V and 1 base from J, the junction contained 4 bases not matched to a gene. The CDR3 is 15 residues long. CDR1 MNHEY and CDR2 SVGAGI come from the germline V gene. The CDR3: CASSLRTGNTGELFF. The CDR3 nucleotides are TGTGCCAGCAGTCTGAGGACAGGGAACACCGGGGAGCTGTTTTTT.

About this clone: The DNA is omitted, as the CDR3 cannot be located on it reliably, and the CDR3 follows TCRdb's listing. The chain's CDR3 is CASSFGTGAPLGTAF. The chain joins TRBV5-5 to TRBJ1-2; no DNA check was done on the table's D call, TRBD1. The germline gives CDR1 SGHKS, CDR2 YYEKEE (reference sequence). Ends included, the CDR3 has 15 residues.

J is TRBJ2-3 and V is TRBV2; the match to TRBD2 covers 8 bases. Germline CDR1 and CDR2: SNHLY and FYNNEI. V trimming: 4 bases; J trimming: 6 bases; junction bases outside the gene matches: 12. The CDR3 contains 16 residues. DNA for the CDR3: TGTGCCAGCAGTGCCTTGGCGGGGGGCCCCCCGGATACGCAGTATTTT. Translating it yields CASSALAGGPPDTQYF.

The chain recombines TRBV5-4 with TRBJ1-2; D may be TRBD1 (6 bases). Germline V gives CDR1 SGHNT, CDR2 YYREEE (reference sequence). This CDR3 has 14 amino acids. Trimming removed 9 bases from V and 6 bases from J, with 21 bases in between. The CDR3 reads CATEFRGTNDGYTF. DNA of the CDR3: TGTGCCACCGAATTCAGAGGGACAAACGATGGCTACACCTTC.

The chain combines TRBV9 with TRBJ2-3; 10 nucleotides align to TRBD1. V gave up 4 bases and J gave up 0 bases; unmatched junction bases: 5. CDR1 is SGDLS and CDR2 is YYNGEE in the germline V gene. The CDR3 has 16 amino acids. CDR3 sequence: CASSIRQGASTDTQYF. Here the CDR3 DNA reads TGTGCCAGCAGCATAAGACAGGGGGCAAGCACAGATACGCAGTATTTT.

CDR3 in amino acids: CASGGETPSTDTQYF. For the CDR3, the DNA is TGTGCCAGCGGGGGGGAAACGCCAAGCACAGATACGCAGTATTTT. The V and J genes are TRBV28 and TRBJ2-3; 7 bases are shared with TRBD2. Germline lookup yields CDR1 MDHEN and CDR2 SYDVKM. V lost 8 bases to trimming and J lost 0 bases; unmatched junction nucleotides: 8. CDR3 length: 15 residues.

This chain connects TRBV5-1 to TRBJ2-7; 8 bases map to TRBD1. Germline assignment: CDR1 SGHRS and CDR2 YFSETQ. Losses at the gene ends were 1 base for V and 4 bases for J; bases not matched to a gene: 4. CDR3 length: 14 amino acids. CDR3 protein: CASSLRTGQYEQYF. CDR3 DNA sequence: TGCGCCAGCAGCTTGCGGACAGGGCAATACGAGCAGTACTTC.

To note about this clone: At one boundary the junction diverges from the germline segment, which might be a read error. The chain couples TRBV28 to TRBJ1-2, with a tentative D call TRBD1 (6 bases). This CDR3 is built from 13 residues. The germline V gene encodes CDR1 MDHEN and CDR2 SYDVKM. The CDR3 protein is CASSLWSREQGTF. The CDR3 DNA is TGTGCCAGCAGTTTATGGTCTCGGGAACAGGGAACTTTC.

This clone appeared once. The CDR3 loop reads CASRPTPNSPLHF. The DNA of the CDR3 is TGTGCCAGCCGTCCGACACCTAATTCACCCCTCCACTTT. The V gene is TRBV2, the J gene TRBJ1-6; D not certain. CDR3 length equals 13 residues. Germline V gives CDR1 SNHLY, CDR2 FYNNEI. V lost 8 bases, J lost 6 bases, and 11 bases lay in between.

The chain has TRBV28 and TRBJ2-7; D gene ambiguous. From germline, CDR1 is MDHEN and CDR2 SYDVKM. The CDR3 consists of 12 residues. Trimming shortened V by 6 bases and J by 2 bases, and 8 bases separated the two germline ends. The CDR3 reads CASSPNPYEQYF. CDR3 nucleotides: TGTGCCAGCAGCCCCAATCCCTACGAGCAGTACTTC.

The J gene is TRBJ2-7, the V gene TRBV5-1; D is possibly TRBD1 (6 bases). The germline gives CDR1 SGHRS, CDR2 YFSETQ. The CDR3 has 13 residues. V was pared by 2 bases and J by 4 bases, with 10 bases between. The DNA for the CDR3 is TGCGCCAGCAGCTTCGGACAGACATACGAGCAGTACTTC. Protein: CASSFGQTYEQYF.

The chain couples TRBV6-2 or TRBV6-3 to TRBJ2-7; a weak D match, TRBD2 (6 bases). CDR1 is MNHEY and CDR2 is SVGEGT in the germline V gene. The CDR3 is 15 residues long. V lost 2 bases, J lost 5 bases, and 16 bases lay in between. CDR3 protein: CASSYPDHWEDEQYF. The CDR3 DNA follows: TGTGCCAGCAGTTACCCGGACCATTGGGAGGACGAGCAGTACTTC.

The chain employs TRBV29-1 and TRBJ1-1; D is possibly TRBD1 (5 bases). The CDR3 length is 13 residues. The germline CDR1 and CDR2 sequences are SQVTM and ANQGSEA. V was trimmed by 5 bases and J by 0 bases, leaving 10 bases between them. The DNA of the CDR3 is TGCAGCGTTTTGGACACCTTGAACACTGAAGCTTTCTTT. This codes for CSVLDTLNTEAFF.

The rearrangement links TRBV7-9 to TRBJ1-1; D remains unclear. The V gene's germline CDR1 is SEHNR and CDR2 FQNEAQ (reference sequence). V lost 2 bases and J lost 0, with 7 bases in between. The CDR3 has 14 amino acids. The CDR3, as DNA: TGTGCCAGCAGCTTATTTTCAGTGAACACTGAAGCTTTCTTT. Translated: CASSLFSVNTEAFF.

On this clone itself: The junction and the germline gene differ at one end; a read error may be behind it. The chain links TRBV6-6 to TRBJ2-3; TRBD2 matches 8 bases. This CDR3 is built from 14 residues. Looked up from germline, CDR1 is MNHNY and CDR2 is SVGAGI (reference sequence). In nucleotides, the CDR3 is TGTGCCAGCAGCCAAGACTTAAACCGGGGGGGCCGGGATTTT. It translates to CASSQDLNRGGRDF.